Below are 20 T cell receptor beta chains sequenced from a single sample in a study of blood T cell repertoires in COVID-19. Assay: immunoSEQ multiplex PCR; the TCRdb copy retains only in-frame clones and omits some. The sample gives around 620,000 clones, 90% of which show up once; 0.2% to 0.3% is in the top ten. Source material: peripheral blood. These receptors were collected from a woman younger than 35 with acute or convalescent COVID-19.

The J gene is TRBJ1-1, the V gene TRBV7-8, with 8 positions matching TRBD1. The J segment lost 4 bases and the V segment lost 10 bases, leaving 8 bases of the junction unmatched. This CDR3 has 13 amino acids. CDR1 SGHVS and CDR2 FQNEAQ come from the germline V gene. In nucleotides, the CDR3 is TGTGCCACCACCAGGGGGCAGGGCACTGAAGCTTTCTTT. It encodes CATTRGQGTEAFF.

This clone is a singleton in its sample. The rearrangement links TRBV4-1 to TRBJ2-1, with D maybe TRBD2 (5 bases). CDR3 size: 15 residues. Germline-derived CDR1 and CDR2 are MGHRA and YSYEKL. Trimming cost V 0 bases and J 12 bases, with 18 bases left between them. Here the CDR3 DNA reads TGCGCCAGCAGCCAAGAGGCGGGTAGTGGTTGGTGGCAGTTCTTC. The encoded protein is CASSQEAGSGWWQFF.

This clone appeared a single time. This sequence joins TRBV18 and TRBJ1-2, with 8 bases that match TRBD1. V dropped 3 bases and J dropped 8; count of bases not matched to a gene: 14. The CDR3 is 16 residues long. Germline lookup yields CDR1 KGHSH and CDR2 LQKENI. Here the CDR3 reads CASSPAQGAHQGGYTF. CDR3 nucleotides: TGTGCCAGCTCACCGGCGCAGGGGGCGCATCAAGGCGGCTACACCTTC.

The chain joins TRBV28 to TRBJ1-2, with TRBD1 matching over 7 bases. The ends lost 8 bases at V and 6 bases at J; junction bases unmatched: 9. CDR3 length: 13 amino acids. The V gene's germline CDR1 is MDHEN and CDR2 SYDVKM. The chain's CDR3 is CASGISTGNGYTF. The CDR3 DNA sequence: TGTGCCAGCGGCATATCGACAGGGAATGGCTACACCTTC.

The J gene is TRBJ1-5, the V gene TRBV7-8; TRBD1 might be the D (6 bases). This CDR3 comprises 14 residues. The V gene's germline CDR1 is SGHVS and CDR2 FQNEAQ. The V end lost 4 bases, the J end lost 1 base, and 8 bases lay between the germline ends. CDR3 DNA: TGTGCCAGCAGCTACACAGGGAGCAATCAGCCCCAGCATTTT. Encoded protein: CASSYTGSNQPQHF.

The chain carries TRBV2 and TRBJ1-5; no clear D. The V and J ends lost 6 bases and 9 bases respectively, with 12 bases between them. CDR3 length: 12 amino acids. Germline values: CDR1 SNHLY, CDR2 FYNNEI. The CDR3 coding sequence is TGTGCCAGCAGGGTAACAGAAGGGCCCCAGCATTTT. Translating it yields CASRVTEGPQHF.

CDR3 sequence: CASSLGTVNTEAFF. CDR3 coding DNA: TGCGCCAGCAGCCTAGGGACAGTGAACACTGAAGCTTTCTTT. This chain links TRBV5-1 with TRBJ1-1; 7 nucleotides match TRBD1. CDR3 length: 14 residues. CDR1 is SGHRS, CDR2 YFSETQ, per germline. Germline trimming cut 4 bases from V and 0 bases from J; bases unmatched to any gene: 3.

The rearrangement links TRBV29-1 to TRBJ2-5; 8 bases fit TRBD1. Germline trimming cut 6 bases from V and 3 bases from J; bases unmatched to any gene: 27. The CDR3 sequence is 20 residues long. Germline V gene sequence: CDR1 SQVTM, CDR2 ANQGSEA. The DNA of the CDR3 is TGCAGCGTCGCCATCCTCGGACAGGGAAGGGGAGGTCTAGGTGAAGAGACCCAGTACTTC. Translated: CSVAILGQGRGGLGEETQYF.

This chain uses TRBV7-9 with TRBJ2-2; D is perhaps TRBD1 (6 bases). The CDR3 totals 15 residues. Germline V gene sequence: CDR1 SEHNR, CDR2 FQNEAQ (reference sequence). V lost 5 bases to trimming and J lost 5 bases, with 15 bases between them. This chain's CDR3 is CASSDLYTGTGELFF. The CDR3 region has the DNA TGTGCCAGCAGCGACCTGTATACAGGGACCGGGGAGCTGTTTTTT.

The chain has TRBV9 and TRBJ2-6; D gene ambiguous. Germline CDR1 reads SGDLS; CDR2 reads YYNGEE. The CDR3 is 16 amino acids. The V gene lost 4 bases and the J gene lost 0 bases, with 11 bases spanning the gap. CDR3 loop: CASSLDTDSGANVLTF. DNA for the CDR3: TGTGCCAGCAGCCTAGACACAGACTCTGGGGCCAACGTCCTGACTTTC.

This clone was picked up one time. The V call is TRBV13, the J call TRBJ1-1; the D is unclear. The V and J ends lost 2 bases and 1 base respectively, with 11 bases between them. Germline values: CDR1 PRHDT, CDR2 FYEKMQ (reference sequence). The CDR3 sequence is 15 residues long. In DNA, the CDR3 is TGTGCCAGCAGCTTAAGCGTGGGTTCGAACACTGAAGCTTTCTTT. Its protein is CASSLSVGSNTEAFF. The variable domain in full, with the rest retrieved from reference TRBV13 and TRBJ1-1, is AAGVIQSPRHLIKEKRETATLKCYPIPRHDTVYWYQQGPGQDPQFLISFYEKMQSDKGSIPDRFSAQQFSDYHSELNMSSLELGDSALYFCASSLSVGSNTEAFFGQGTRLTVV.

V usage is TRBV4-2 and J usage is TRBJ2-2; D is perhaps TRBD2 (6 bases). V was clipped by 1 base and J by 2 bases, with 20 bases between them. From germline, CDR1 is LGHNA and CDR2 YNFKEQ. This CDR3 contains 19 residues. CDR3 sequence: CASSQAGRWASVNTGELFF. The CDR3, as DNA: TGTGCCAGCAGCCAAGCAGGGAGGTGGGCTAGCGTAAACACCGGGGAGCTGTTTTTT.

The chain recombines TRBV19 with TRBJ2-6; tentatively, D is TRBD2 (6 bases). Germline V CDR1 and CDR2: LNHDA, SQIVND (reference sequence). The CDR3 has 19 amino acids. V gave up 3 bases and J gave up 2 bases, with 20 bases separating them. The CDR3 reads CASSIISGSSHPGANVLTF. The CDR3 coding sequence is TGTGCCAGTAGTATTATTTCCGGGAGCAGTCACCCTGGGGCCAACGTCCTGACTTTC.

The chain carries TRBV15 and TRBJ2-1; tentatively, D is TRBD1 (7 bases). V was shortened by 0 bases and J by 6 bases, with 9 bases between the two germline ends. Looked up from germline, CDR1 is LNHNV and CDR2 is YYDKDF (reference sequence). The CDR3 is made up of 14 amino acids. CDR3 sequence: CATSRDRGVNEQFF. Written as DNA, the CDR3 is TGTGCCACCAGCAGAGACAGGGGGGTCAATGAGCAGTTCTTC. Full variable domain (outside the CDR3, taken from reference TRBV15 and TRBJ2-1): DAMVIQNPRYQVTQFGKPVTLSCSQTLNHNVMYWYQQKSSQAPKLLFHYYDKDFNNEADTPDNFQSRRPNTSFCFLDIRSPGLGDTAMYLCATSRDRGVNEQFFGPGTRLTVL.

The chain links TRBV27 to TRBJ2-3, with D perhaps TRBD1 (6 bases). Germline V CDR1 and CDR2: MNHEY, SMNVEV (reference sequence). The germline V and J ends were trimmed by 6 bases and 6 bases, with 16 bases remaining between them. This CDR3 contains 14 residues. CDR3 nucleotides: TGTGCCAGCAGGACCCAGGGGCCGAGGGATACGCAGTATTTT. This encodes CASRTQGPRDTQYF.

The V and J genes are TRBV24-1 and TRBJ2-7; D ambiguous. This CDR3 spans 13 amino acids. CDR1 and CDR2 (germline): KGHDR, SFDVKD. V lost 2 bases, J lost 0 bases, and 4 bases lay in between. DNA of the CDR3: TGTGCCACCAGTGATTATATCTCCTACGAGCAGTACTTC. Translating it yields CATSDYISYEQYF.

The chain has TRBV7-2 and TRBJ2-4; weak D call: TRBD1 (6 bases). The CDR3 is made up of 17 amino acids. Trimming cost V 2 bases and J 0 bases, with 14 bases left between them. Germline V lookup: CDR1 SGHTA, CDR2 FQGNSA. In nucleotides, the CDR3 is TGTGCCAGCAGCTTACCATCCCAGGGGAGAGCCAAAAACATTCAGTACTTC. It translates to CASSLPSQGRAKNIQYF.

The V and J genes are TRBV7-6 and TRBJ2-7, with D possibly matching TRBD2 (7 bases). The CDR3 sequence is 16 residues long. Germline CDR1 SGHVS, CDR2 FNYEAQ. The germline V and J ends were trimmed by 5 bases and 4 bases, with 21 bases remaining between them. DNA for the CDR3: TGTGCCAGCAGCCCTACATGGGCGGGGGCCCCATACGAGCAGTACTTC. Residues: CASSPTWAGAPYEQYF.

V and J are TRBV5-6 and TRBJ1-5; D is possibly TRBD1 (6 bases). The CDR3 spans 14 residues. Germline V gene data show CDR1 as SGHDT and CDR2 as YYEEEE. In DNA form, the CDR3 reads TGTGCAAGCCAGGCGGGGGGCAGGAATCAGCCCCAGCATTTT. Translated, it gives CASQAGGRNQPQHF.

The rearrangement links TRBV30 to TRBJ1-5; D is possibly TRBD1 (6 bases). Germline-derived CDR1 and CDR2 are GTSNPN and SVGIG (reference sequence). This CDR3 contains 14 residues. V was pared by 2 bases and J by 4 bases, with 12 bases between. The CDR3, as DNA: TGTGCCTGGAGTCACAGGGTCCTGAATCAGCCCCAGCATTTT. This codes for CAWSHRVLNQPQHF.